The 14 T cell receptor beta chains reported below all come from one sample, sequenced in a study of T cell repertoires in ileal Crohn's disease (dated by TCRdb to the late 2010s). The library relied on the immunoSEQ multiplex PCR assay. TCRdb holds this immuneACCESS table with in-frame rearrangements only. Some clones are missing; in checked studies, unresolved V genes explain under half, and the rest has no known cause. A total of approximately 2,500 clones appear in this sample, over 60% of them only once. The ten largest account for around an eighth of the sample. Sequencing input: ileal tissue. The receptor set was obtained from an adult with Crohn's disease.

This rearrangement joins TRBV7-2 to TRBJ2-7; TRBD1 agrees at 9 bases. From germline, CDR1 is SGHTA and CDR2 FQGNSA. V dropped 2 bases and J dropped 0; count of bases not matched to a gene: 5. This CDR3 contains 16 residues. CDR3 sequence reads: CASSLLPGQGSYEQYF. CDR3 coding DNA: TGTGCCAGCAGCTTACTCCCGGGACAGGGCTCCTACGAGCAGTACTTC.

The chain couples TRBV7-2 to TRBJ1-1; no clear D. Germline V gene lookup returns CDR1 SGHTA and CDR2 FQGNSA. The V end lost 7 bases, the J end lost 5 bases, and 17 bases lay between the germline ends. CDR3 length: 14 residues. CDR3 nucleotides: TGTGCCAGCACTATTGAAGGCCCGAGGACTGAAGCTTTCTTT. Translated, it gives CASTIEGPRTEAFF.

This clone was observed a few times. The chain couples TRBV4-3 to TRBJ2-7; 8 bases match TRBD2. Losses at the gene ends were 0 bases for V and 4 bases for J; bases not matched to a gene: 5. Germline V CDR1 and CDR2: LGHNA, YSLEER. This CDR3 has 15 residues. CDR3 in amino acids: CASSQDGGGRYEQYF. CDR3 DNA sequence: TGCGCCAGCAGCCAAGACGGGGGCGGGAGGTACGAGCAGTACTTC.

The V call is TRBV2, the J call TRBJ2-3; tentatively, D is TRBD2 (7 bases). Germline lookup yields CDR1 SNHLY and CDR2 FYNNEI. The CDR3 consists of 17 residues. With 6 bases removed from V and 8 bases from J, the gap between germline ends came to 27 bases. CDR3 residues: CASSAARGAGPGGTQYF. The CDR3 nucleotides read TGTGCCAGCAGCGCCGCTCGGGGGGCAGGCCCTGGGGGTACGCAGTATTTT.

Here the CDR3 reads CASSLPGQGSLNVGYEQYF. The CDR3 coding sequence is TGCGCCAGCAGCCTACCGGGACAGGGGTCACTCAACGTAGGCTACGAGCAGTACTTC. The V call is TRBV5-1, the J call TRBJ2-7; 10 bases align to TRBD1. Germline CDR1 SGHRS, CDR2 YFSETQ. V dropped 4 bases and J dropped 3; count of bases not matched to a gene: 19. This CDR3 has 19 amino acids.

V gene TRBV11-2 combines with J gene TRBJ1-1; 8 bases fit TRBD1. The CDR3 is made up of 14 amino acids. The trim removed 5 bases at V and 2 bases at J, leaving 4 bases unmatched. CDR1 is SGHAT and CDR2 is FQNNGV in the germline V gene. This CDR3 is CASSPDRDNTEAFF. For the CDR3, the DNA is TGTGCCAGCAGCCCGGACAGGGATAACACTGAAGCTTTCTTT.

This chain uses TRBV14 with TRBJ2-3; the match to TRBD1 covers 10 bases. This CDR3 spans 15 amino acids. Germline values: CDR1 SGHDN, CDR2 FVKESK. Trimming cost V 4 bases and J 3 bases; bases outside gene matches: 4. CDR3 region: CASSRRTGGTDTQYF. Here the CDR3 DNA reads TGTGCCAGCAGCCGCCGGACAGGGGGTACAGATACGCAGTATTTT.

CDR3 in amino acids: CASSQTANRKTYGYTF. The CDR3 DNA sequence: TGTGCCAGTAGTCAGACAGCAAATCGAAAGACCTATGGCTACACCTTC. This chain joins TRBV19 and TRBJ1-2, with a tentative D call TRBD1 (5 bases). The CDR3 totals 16 residues. Deletions cut 5 bases from V and 4 bases from J, with 20 bases between. The germline CDR1 and CDR2 sequences are LNHDA and SQIVND (reference sequence).

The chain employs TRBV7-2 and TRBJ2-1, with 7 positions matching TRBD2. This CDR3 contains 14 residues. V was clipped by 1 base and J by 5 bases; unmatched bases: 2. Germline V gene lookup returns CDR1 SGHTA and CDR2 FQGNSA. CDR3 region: CASSLGGGNNEQFF. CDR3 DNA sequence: TGTGCCAGCAGCTTAGGGGGGGGGAACAATGAGCAGTTCTTC.

CDR3 sequence (DNA): TGTGCCAGCCGGCCGGGTAGCGGTAATTCACCCCTCCACTTT. It codes for CASRPGSGNSPLHF. The chain has TRBV6-5 and TRBJ1-6; D unresolved. Deletions cut 8 bases from V and 6 bases from J, with 14 bases between. The CDR3 covers 14 residues. CDR1 is MNHEY, CDR2 SVGAGI, per germline.

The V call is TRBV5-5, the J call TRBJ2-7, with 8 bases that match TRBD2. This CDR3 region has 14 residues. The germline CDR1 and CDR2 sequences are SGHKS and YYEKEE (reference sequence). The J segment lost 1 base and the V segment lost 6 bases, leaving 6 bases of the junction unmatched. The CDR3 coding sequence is TGTGCCAGCACCGGACTAGCCGATTCCTACGAGCAGTACTTC. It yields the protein CASTGLADSYEQYF.

CDR3 DNA: TGTGCCAGCAGCTCCCTCAGGGGCCCGAAATACGAGCAGTACTTC. Translation gives CASSSLRGPKYEQYF. This rearrangement joins TRBV7-9 to TRBJ2-7; TRBD1 is a possible D gene (6 bases). CDR1 and CDR2 (germline): SEHNR, FQNEAQ (reference sequence). The CDR3 is made up of 15 amino acids. V lost 4 bases and J lost 4, with 17 bases in between.

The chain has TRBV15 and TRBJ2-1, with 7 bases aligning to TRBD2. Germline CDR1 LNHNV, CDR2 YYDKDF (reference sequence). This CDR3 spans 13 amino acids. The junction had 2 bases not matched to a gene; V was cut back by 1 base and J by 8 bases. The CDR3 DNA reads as TGTGCCACCAGCAGAGGCGGGAGTCATGAGCAGTTCTTC. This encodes CATSRGGSHEQFF.

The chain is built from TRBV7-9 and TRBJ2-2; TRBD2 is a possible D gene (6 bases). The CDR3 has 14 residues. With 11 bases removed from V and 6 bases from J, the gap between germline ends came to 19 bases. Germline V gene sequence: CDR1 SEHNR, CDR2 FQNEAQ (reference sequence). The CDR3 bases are TGTGCCGGAGACGAAGAGTGGGGGGCCGGGGAGCTGTTTTTT. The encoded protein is CAGDEEWGAGELFF. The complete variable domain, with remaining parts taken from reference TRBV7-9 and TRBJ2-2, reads DTGVSQNPRHKITKRGQNVTFRCDPISEHNRLYWYRQTLGQGPEFLTYFQNEAQLEKSRLLSDRFSAERPKGSFSTLEIQRTEQGDSAMYLCAGDEEWGAGELFFGEGSRLTVL.